These 11 T cell receptor beta chains came from one sample sequenced in a study of cytomegalovirus exposure and HLA in healthy donors. Profiled with immunoSEQ multiplex PCR; TCRdb holds only in-frame clones, not every one. The sample holds around 300,000 clones, about 86% seen once. The specimen was PBMCs. The receptor source for this set is a woman under 30 in good health and CMV-seronegative.

This clone was seen only once. V is TRBV10-3 and J is TRBJ1-2, with 12 nucleotides matching TRBD1. This CDR3 spans 13 amino acids. Germline V gives CDR1 ENHRY, CDR2 SYGVKD. Trimming removed 8 bases from V and 3 bases from J; junction bases left unmatched: 1. The CDR3: CAIGTGGDYGYTF. In DNA form, the CDR3 reads TGTGCCATCGGGACAGGGGGCGACTATGGCTACACCTTC.

This sequence joins TRBV4-1 and TRBJ1-6, with 7 bases fitting TRBD1. The CDR3 is 18 residues long. Germline CDR1 is MGHRA and CDR2 is YSYEKL. The trim removed 3 bases at V and 4 bases at J, leaving 12 bases unmatched. The CDR3 sequence: CASSQVLPRTGYNSPLHF. The CDR3 bases are TGCGCCAGCAGCCAGGTTCTCCCCCGGACAGGTTATAATTCACCCCTCCACTTT.

This clone showed up just once. The chain joins TRBV6-1 to TRBJ1-4, with a tentative D call TRBD1 (5 bases). This CDR3 region has 14 residues. V was clipped by 8 bases and J by 6 bases, with 16 bases between them. CDR1 is MNHNS, CDR2 SASEGT, per germline. CDR3 sequence: CASPSGGADEKLFF. The CDR3 DNA is TGTGCCAGCCCATCCGGGGGAGCGGATGAAAAACTGTTTTTT.

This clone has only a few counts. The genes are TRBV2 and TRBJ2-7; D is possibly TRBD1 (5 bases). V gave up 1 base and J gave up 1 base, with 5 bases separating them. CDR3 size: 13 residues. Germline values: CDR1 SNHLY, CDR2 FYNNEI. The CDR3 reads CASSEGQSYEQYF. The CDR3 region has the DNA TGTGCCAGCAGTGAAGGACAGTCCTACGAGCAGTACTTC.

The chain recombines TRBV9 with TRBJ1-1; possibly TRBD1 for D (6 bases). With 5 bases removed from V and 1 base from J, the gap between germline ends came to 15 bases. The CDR3 loop spans 15 amino acids. The germline gives CDR1 SGDLS, CDR2 YYNGEE. CDR3 bases: TGTGCCAGCAGACCGCAGGGGACGCGGAACACTGAAGCTTTCTTT. Protein product: CASRPQGTRNTEAFF.

CDR3 protein: CASSLASGIHNEQFF. Written as DNA, the CDR3 is TGTGCCAGCAGCTTAGCTAGCGGGATTCACAATGAGCAGTTCTTC. The J gene is TRBJ2-1, the V gene TRBV7-9; 8 bases line up with TRBD2. The germline V gene has CDR1 SEHNR and CDR2 FQNEAQ (reference sequence). The CDR3 sequence is 15 residues long. V was clipped by 0 bases and J by 5 bases; unmatched bases: 3.

The gene calls are TRBV5-1 and TRBJ2-7; D is perhaps TRBD1 (5 bases). Germline V gene lookup returns CDR1 SGHRS and CDR2 YFSETQ. V lost 6 bases to trimming and J lost 0 bases, with 13 bases between them. This CDR3 is built from 14 residues. The CDR3 region is CASMPQVNSYEQYF. In DNA form, the CDR3 reads TGCGCCAGCATGCCACAGGTGAACTCCTACGAGCAGTACTTC.

This chain joins TRBV10-3 and TRBJ1-4; tentatively, D is TRBD1 (6 bases). The CDR3 has 14 amino acids. V was shortened by 10 bases and J by 7 bases, with 19 bases between the two germline ends. CDR1 is ENHRY and CDR2 is SYGVKD in the germline V gene. The CDR3 DNA is TGTGCCACTACGACAGGTGCGTTGGGTGAAAAACTGTTTTTT. Its protein is CATTTGALGEKLFF.

This clone was found a few times. The gene calls are TRBV4-1 and TRBJ2-7, with D perhaps TRBD1 (5 bases). Between the trimmed V and J ends, which lost 0 bases and 4 bases, there was a span of 16 bases. Germline V lookup: CDR1 MGHRA, CDR2 YSYEKL. This CDR3 is built from 16 residues. CDR3 sequence reads: CASSQDPGLVSYEQYF. CDR3 nucleotide sequence: TGCGCCAGCAGCCAAGACCCAGGGTTGGTTTCGTACGAGCAGTACTTC.

The sample holds one count of this clone. The CDR3 DNA is TGCGCCAGCAGCCAGTCCAACAGGGGTAGAAACAATGAGCAGTTCTTC. This translates into CASSQSNRGRNNEQFF. The rearrangement uses TRBV4-3 and TRBJ2-1; TRBD1 agrees at 7 bases. The CDR3 is 16 amino acids. The V gene end was trimmed by 3 bases and the J gene end by 5 bases; junction bases not matched to a gene: 10. Germline CDR1 is LGHNA and CDR2 is YSLEER.

The CDR3, as DNA: TGTGCCAGCAGCAACCTCAAGCGGGGGGACAATGAGCAGTTCTTC. Protein product: CASSNLKRGDNEQFF. V gene TRBV28 combines with J gene TRBJ2-1, with 9 positions matching TRBD2. J was trimmed by 5 bases and V by 6 bases; bases with no gene match: 8. The length of the CDR3 is 15 residues. Germline-derived CDR1 and CDR2 are MDHEN and SYDVKM.